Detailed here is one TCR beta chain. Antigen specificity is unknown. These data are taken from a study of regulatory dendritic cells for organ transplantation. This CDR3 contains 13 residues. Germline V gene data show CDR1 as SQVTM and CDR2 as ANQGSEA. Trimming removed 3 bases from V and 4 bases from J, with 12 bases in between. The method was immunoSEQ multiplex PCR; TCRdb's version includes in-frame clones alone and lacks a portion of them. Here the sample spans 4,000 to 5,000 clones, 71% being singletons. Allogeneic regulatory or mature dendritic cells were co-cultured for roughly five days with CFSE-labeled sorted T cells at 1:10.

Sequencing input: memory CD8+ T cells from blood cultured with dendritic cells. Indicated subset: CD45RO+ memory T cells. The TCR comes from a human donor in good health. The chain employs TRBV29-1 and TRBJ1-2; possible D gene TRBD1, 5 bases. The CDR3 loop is CSVDLQDIYGYTF. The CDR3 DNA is TGCAGCGTTGACCTACAGGATATCTATGGCTACACCTTC.